This entry lists 2 T cell receptor beta chains sequenced from one sample in a study of T cells in women clearing cervical HPV infection. Generated by immunoSEQ multiplex PCR, the TCRdb table keeps only in-frame clones and is missing some. This sample's table has roughly 47,000 clones. Source material: blood buffy coat. The receptor source for this set is a woman between 18 and 70 years old with a cervical HPV16 infection that either progressed to CIN3+ or cleared (not recorded which).

Note on this clone: Read data end 3 residues before the CDR3 end; the end is taken from the germline J gene. The chain joins TRBV20-1 to TRBJ1-2, with 9 bases fitting TRBD1. The ends lost 3 bases at V and 1 base at J; junction bases unmatched: 3. Germline V gene sequence: CDR1 DFQATT, CDR2 SNEGSKA (reference sequence). The CDR3 spans 14 residues. CDR3 DNA (partial): TGCAGTGCTAGGCCGGGACAGGGTAACTATGGC. Its translation: CSARPGQGNYG. The whole CDR3 is CSARPGQGNYGYTF.

A note on this clone: The sequence runs out 3 residues before the end of the CDR3; the remainder is reconstructed from the germline J gene. V and J are TRBV5-6 and TRBJ2-3; a possible D gene is TRBD1 (6 bases). The CDR3 length is 13 residues. Per germline, CDR1 SGHDT and CDR2 YYEEEE. The chain's CDR3 is CASSFLAGETQYF. The sequenced part of the CDR3 DNA is TGTGCCAGCAGCTTCCTAGCAGGGGAGACG.